These 20 T cell receptor beta chains originate from one sample sequenced in a study of T cells in Graves' hyperthyroidism and ophthalmopathy. RNA transcripts served as the template for amplifying TCR beta CDR3 regions. First-round RT-PCR targeting the TCR CDR3 was performed with the HTBI primer set. TCRdb reprocessed the multiplex PCR reads with MiXCR, giving one entry per CDR3 protein. The table includes over 650,000 distinct CDR3 sequences, about 45% detected once. What was sequenced was peripheral blood or thyroid tissue (not recorded which). Receptor source: an adult man with Graves' disease, either hyperthyroidism or ophthalmopathy (not recorded which).

In its sample, this clonotype was seen many times. The chain has TRBV7-2 and TRBJ1-4; weak D call: TRBD1 (5 bases). The germline V gene has CDR1 SGHTA and CDR2 FQGNSA. The CDR3 has 12 residues. Deletions cut 5 bases from V and 8 bases from J, with 9 bases between. The CDR3 sequence: CASSRDGEKLFF. CDR3 nucleotide sequence: TGTGCCAGCAGCCGGGACGGCGAAAAACTGTTTTTT.

This clonotype was counted ten times or more. DNA for the CDR3: TGTGCCAGCAGTTCCGGGGCCGAAAGGGAACAGCCCCAGCATTTT. This translates into CASSSGAEREQPQHF. The chain recombines TRBV2 with TRBJ1-5; weak D call: TRBD1 (5 bases). V was trimmed by 5 bases and J by 7 bases, leaving 18 bases between them. The CDR3 runs to 15 residues. Germline V gene sequence: CDR1 SNHLY, CDR2 FYNNEI.

V is TRBV12-3 or TRBV12-4 and J is TRBJ1-5; TRBD1 is a possible D gene (6 bases). The CDR3 is made up of 17 amino acids. Trimming shortened V by 6 bases and J by 0 bases, and 18 bases separated the two germline ends. CDR3 amino acids: CASSQDGGRDSNQPQHF. The CDR3 DNA is TGTGCCAGCAGCCAAGACGGGGGGCGGGATAGCAATCAGCCCCAGCATTTT.

This chain connects TRBV25-1 to TRBJ1-2; no clear D. V was pared by 4 bases and J by 4 bases, with 13 bases between. CDR1 and CDR2 from the germline V gene are MGHDK and SYGVNS. This CDR3 region has 14 residues. In DNA, the CDR3 is TGTGCCAGCAGTGCTAGAGAAGGCCGCTATGGCTACACCTTC. Translating it yields CASSAREGRYGYTF.

This clonotype was picked up many times. A read error may account for a junction end that differs from germline. This rearrangement joins TRBV10-3 to TRBJ2-7; D possibly corresponds to TRBD2 (5 bases). The CDR3 is made up of 12 amino acids. The germline V gene has CDR1 ENHRY and CDR2 SYGVKD. CDR3 region: CASSEGVSVRYF. For the CDR3, the DNA is TGTGCCAGCAGTGAGGGTGTTTCAGTTCGGTACTTC.

The chain links TRBV7-2 to TRBJ2-7; D uncertain. The CDR3 covers 16 residues. Germline V gene lookup returns CDR1 SGHTA and CDR2 FQGNSA. Trimming stripped 5 bases from V and 0 bases from J, with 17 bases between. Here the CDR3 reads CASSPRSLGGSYEQYF. The CDR3 nucleotides read TGTGCCAGCAGCCCAAGGTCCCTTGGCGGCTCCTACGAGCAGTACTTC.

As regards this clonotype: This may come from a read error, since a much larger clone is one base off. V gene TRBV20-1 combines with J gene TRBJ1-2; D gene unclear. Trimming stripped 3 bases from V and 6 bases from J, with 17 bases between. This CDR3 comprises 14 residues. CDR1 is DFQATT, CDR2 SNEGSKA, per germline (reference sequence). The chain's CDR3 is CSASELGPAHGYTF. CDR3 sequence (DNA): TGCAGTGCTAGTGAGTTAGGGCCGGCCCATGGCTACACCTTC.

The sample holds a few counts of this clonotype. The J gene is TRBJ1-5, the V gene TRBV19; unclear D gene. The CDR3 is 16 residues long. Trimming left V 1 base short and J 2 bases short, with 12 bases between. Germline-derived CDR1 and CDR2 are LNHDA and SQIVND (reference sequence). The CDR3 spells CASSIASYGGNQPQHF. The CDR3, as DNA: TGTGCCAGTAGTATAGCTTCTTACGGGGGCAATCAGCCCCAGCATTTT.

The rearrangement joins TRBV20-1 to TRBJ1-4; 8 bases are a match to TRBD1. V lost 5 bases and J lost 3; bases outside the gene matches: 2. Looked up from germline, CDR1 is DFQATT and CDR2 is SNEGSKA (reference sequence). The CDR3 totals 13 residues. CDR3 nucleotides: TGCAGTGCTCGGGGACAGGCTAATGAAAAACTGTTTTTT. Its protein is CSARGQANEKLFF.

Remarks on this clonotype: A read error may be the cause here, since a much bigger clone is one base away. The chain uses TRBV2 and TRBJ1-2; 7 bases are shared with TRBD1. The CDR3 consists of 13 residues. Looked up from germline, CDR1 is SNHLY and CDR2 is FYNNEI. The CDR3 DNA reads as TGTGCCGGCAGGGGGACCGAAAACTATGGCTACACCTTC. This translates into CAGRGTENYGYTF.

The rearrangement joins TRBV7-2 to TRBJ1-2, with D uncertain. CDR1 and CDR2 (germline): SGHTA, FQGNSA. Trimming removed 1 base from V and 6 bases from J, with 15 bases in between. The CDR3 is 15 residues long. CDR3 sequence: CASSLDLGSDNGYTF. In nucleotides, the CDR3 is TGTGCCAGCAGCTTAGATCTGGGCAGCGATAATGGCTACACCTTC.

This chain uses TRBV2 with TRBJ1-6; 11 nucleotides align to TRBD1. The CDR3 sequence is 15 residues long. V was pared by 6 bases and J by 8 bases, with 6 bases of the junction left unmatched. Germline V gene data show CDR1 as SNHLY and CDR2 as FYNNEI. The CDR3 DNA is TGTGCCAGCAGCCCCCTGGGACAGGGGGATTCACCCCTCCACTTT. It translates to CASSPLGQGDSPLHF.

This clonotype showed up many times. The chain carries TRBV7-6 and TRBJ1-2; perhaps TRBD1 as D (5 bases). This CDR3 has 13 amino acids. Germline CDR1 SGHVS, CDR2 FNYEAQ. V lost 5 bases to trimming and J lost 3 bases, with 10 bases between them. CDR3 nucleotides: TGTGCCAGCAGCCCGCAGGGCCACTATGGCTACACCTTC. Translating gives CASSPQGHYGYTF.

Concerning this clonotype: A much larger clone differs by one base, so this may be a read error. This sequence joins TRBV14 and TRBJ1-1, with 7 bases aligning to TRBD1. Trimming at V came to 4 bases and at J to 5 bases, leaving 7 bases not matched to a gene. CDR3 length equals 14 residues. In germline, CDR1 is SGHDN, CDR2 FVKESK. CDR3 sequence: CASSLLQGKTEAFF. The CDR3 DNA reads as TGTGCCAGCAGCCTGTTACAGGGGAAGACTGAAGCTTTCTTT.

The rearrangement joins TRBV12-3 or TRBV12-4 to TRBJ2-5, with 11 bases matching TRBD2. The CDR3 covers 18 residues. V was clipped by 1 base and J by 2 bases; unmatched bases: 9. The CDR3 here is CASSLGHWTSGRQETQYF. The CDR3, as DNA: TGTGCCAGCAGTTTAGGACACTGGACTAGCGGGCGACAAGAGACCCAGTACTTC.

With regard to this clonotype: A read error is possible here, since a much larger clone lies one base away. CDR3 region: CAISRDRTHEQYF. The CDR3 DNA reads as TGTGCCATCAGTAGGGACAGGACCCACGAGCAGTACTTC. The V and J genes are TRBV10-3 and TRBJ2-7, with TRBD1 matching over 8 bases. There are 13 residues in the CDR3. Germline CDR1 is ENHRY and CDR2 is SYGVKD. Trimming took 5 bases from V and 5 from J; bases not matched to a gene: 5.

The chain carries TRBV7-8 and TRBJ2-7; TRBD2 agrees at 8 bases. CDR1 SGHVS and CDR2 FQNEAQ come from the germline V gene. V was clipped by 5 bases and J by 7 bases; unmatched bases: 4. CDR3 length equals 12 residues. For the CDR3, the DNA is TGTGCCAGCAGCCCGGGGGGGGAGGAGCAGTACTTC. As protein: CASSPGGEEQYF.

The chain couples TRBV4-3 to TRBJ1-1; tentatively, D is TRBD1 (6 bases). Germline V gene data show CDR1 as LGHNA and CDR2 as YSLEER. This CDR3 region has 15 residues. V lost 3 bases to trimming and J lost 1 base, with 12 bases between them. This CDR3 reads CASSHRKTGNTEAFF. The CDR3 coding sequence is TGCGCCAGCAGCCATCGGAAGACAGGGAACACTGAAGCTTTCTTT.

The sample holds a few counts of this clonotype. The chain recombines TRBV2 with TRBJ1-2, with 11 bases aligning to TRBD1. The J segment lost 8 bases and the V segment lost 8 bases, leaving 7 bases of the junction unmatched. This CDR3 spans 13 amino acids. Germline V gene sequence: CDR1 SNHLY, CDR2 FYNNEI. The CDR3: CASWTGGFWGYTF. In DNA form, the CDR3 reads TGTGCCAGCTGGACAGGGGGCTTCTGGGGCTACACCTTC.

This chain connects TRBV29-1 to TRBJ2-7; maybe TRBD1 (7 bases). Looked up from germline, CDR1 is SQVTM and CDR2 is ANQGSEA. Trimming removed 1 base from V and 2 bases from J, with 15 bases in between. The CDR3 length is 15 residues. CDR3 coding DNA: TGCAGCGTTGAAGTGCGGTCCAGGGGGGCCTACGAGCAGTACTTC. The encoded protein is CSVEVRSRGAYEQYF.